These 17 T cell receptor beta chains came from one sample sequenced in a study of shared clonotypes between healthy human individuals. Measured with immunoSEQ multiplex PCR; TCRdb has only the in-frame clones, and not every one. Of over a million clones detected, 96% appear once; the ten largest clones hold 1% to 1.5%. Specimen: naive CD4+ T cells sorted from blood. Documented subset: CD45RA+ positively selected. Every receptor here comes from a man aged 30 to 39 in good health.

The chain uses TRBV6-6 and TRBJ2-1, with D perhaps assigned TRBD1 or TRBD2 (5 bases each). V shed 6 bases and J shed 5 bases, with 17 bases lying between them. The CDR3 totals 15 residues. Germline V gene data show CDR1 as MNHNY and CDR2 as SVGAGI (reference sequence). The CDR3: CASSPRDAGHNEQFF. The CDR3 nucleotides are TGTGCCAGCAGCCCCCGGGACGCCGGACACAATGAGCAGTTCTTC.

The chain employs TRBV19 and TRBJ2-5; 14 bases line up with TRBD2. This CDR3 has 17 amino acids. Trimming at V came to 5 bases and at J to 4 bases, leaving 9 bases not matched to a gene. CDR1 LNHDA and CDR2 SQIVND come from the germline V gene (reference sequence). The chain's CDR3 is CASSLLGLAGEVETQYF. DNA of the CDR3: TGTGCCAGTAGTCTTCTGGGACTAGCGGGAGAAGTAGAGACCCAGTACTTC.

The J gene is TRBJ1-1, the V gene TRBV29-1, with a weak D call TRBD1 (6 bases). With 4 bases removed from V and 1 base from J, the gap between germline ends came to 13 bases. This CDR3 is 14 amino acids long. CDR1 is SQVTM and CDR2 is ANQGSEA in the germline V gene. CDR3 nucleotides: TGCAGCGTTGGGGGGGCCCAGGGGAACACTGAAGCTTTCTTT. Translated, it gives CSVGGAQGNTEAFF.

The chain employs TRBV7-2 and TRBJ1-2; possible D gene TRBD1, 5 bases. The CDR3 totals 13 residues. Germline V CDR1 and CDR2: SGHTA, FQGNSA. V lost 0 bases and J lost 8, with 10 bases in between. The CDR3, as DNA: TGTGCCAGCAGCTTAGCCGGGGACGGAGGCTACACCTTC. Translated, it gives CASSLAGDGGYTF.

The CDR3 protein is CAWSHNLQASYEQYF. CDR3 coding DNA: TGTGCCTGGAGTCACAACCTACAGGCCAGCTACGAGCAGTACTTC. V and J are TRBV30 and TRBJ2-7; D possibly corresponds to TRBD1 (5 bases). Trimming pared 2 bases from V and 3 bases from J, leaving 17 bases between. The germline CDR1 and CDR2 sequences are GTSNPN and SVGIG (reference sequence). The CDR3 runs to 15 residues. Using reference TRBV30 and TRBJ2-7 for the parts outside the CDR3, the full variable domain is SQTIHQWPATLVQPVGSPLSLECTVEGTSNPNLYWYRQAAGRGLQLLFYSVGIGQISSEVPQNLSASRPQDRQFILSSKKLLLSDSGFYLCAWSHNLQASYEQYFGPGTRLTVT.

Written as DNA, the CDR3 is TGTGCCAGCAACTCCAAGGGGACCAACAATGAGCAGTTCTTC. Translated: CASNSKGTNNEQFF. This chain connects TRBV5-4 to TRBJ2-1; D tentatively reads TRBD1 or TRBD2 (5 bases each). V was trimmed by 6 bases and J by 5 bases, leaving 15 bases between them. The germline V gene encodes CDR1 SGHNT and CDR2 YYREEE (reference sequence). The CDR3 is 14 amino acids.

The CDR3, as DNA: TGTGCCAGCAGAAACCCATTTGGTTTTGTCCACGAGCAGTACTTC. Protein: CASRNPFGFVHEQYF. The V gene is TRBV28, the J gene TRBJ2-7; D remains unclear. CDR1 is MDHEN, CDR2 SYDVKM, per germline. V was clipped by 6 bases and J by 5 bases, with 20 bases between them. The CDR3 loop spans 15 amino acids.

The chain employs TRBV5-1 and TRBJ2-2; 7 bases are shared with TRBD2. J gave up 8 bases and V 7 bases, and 8 bases lay outside the gene matches. Germline-derived CDR1 and CDR2 are SGHRS and YFSETQ. The CDR3 is made up of 13 amino acids. In DNA, the CDR3 is TGCGCCAGCCGCAGCGGGATTCGGGGGGAGCTGTTTTTT. Translation: CASRSGIRGELFF.

The genes are TRBV6-5 and TRBJ2-1; 12 nucleotides match TRBD2. Germline V gene lookup returns CDR1 MNHEY and CDR2 SVGAGI. CDR3 size: 15 residues. V was clipped by 5 bases and J by 8 bases; unmatched bases: 7. CDR3 nucleotides: TGTGCCAGCAGTCTAGGACTAGCGGGATTAGATGAGCAGTTCTTC. It encodes CASSLGLAGLDEQFF.

The chain couples TRBV6-5 to TRBJ2-1; TRBD2 matches at 7 bases. This CDR3 is 16 amino acids long. Germline values: CDR1 MNHEY, CDR2 SVGAGI. V was pared by 2 bases and J by 5 bases, with 9 bases of the junction left unmatched. The CDR3 sequence is CASSYGATSRHNEQFF. CDR3 bases: TGTGCCAGCAGTTACGGAGCGACTAGCCGGCACAATGAGCAGTTCTTC.

In its sample, this clone was seen once. The chain carries TRBV10-3 and TRBJ1-1; TRBD1 matches at 12 bases. In germline, CDR1 is ENHRY, CDR2 SYGVKD. This CDR3 has 15 amino acids. The J segment lost 3 bases and the V segment lost 4 bases, leaving 3 bases of the junction unmatched. CDR3 bases: TGTGCCATCAGTGTTGGGGACAGGGGGCACACTGAAGCTTTCTTT. Residues: CAISVGDRGHTEAFF.

V and J are TRBV11-2 and TRBJ1-2, with a weak D call TRBD1 (5 bases). Germline V lookup: CDR1 SGHAT, CDR2 FQNNGV. Trimming took 5 bases from V and 0 from J, leaving 10 bases between them. The CDR3 length is 14 residues. CDR3 region: CASSQTGANYGYTF. The CDR3 nucleotides are TGTGCCAGCAGCCAGACGGGGGCTAACTATGGCTACACCTTC.

The V call is TRBV7-9, the J call TRBJ1-5, with 11 positions matching TRBD1. CDR1 is SEHNR and CDR2 is FQNEAQ in the germline V gene (reference sequence). V dropped 5 bases and J dropped 2; count of bases not matched to a gene: 5. CDR3 length equals 16 residues. The CDR3 sequence: CASSRTGGRGNQPQHF. The CDR3 DNA reads TGTGCCAGCAGCCGGACAGGGGGCAGGGGCAATCAGCCCCAGCATTTT.

The rearrangement links TRBV14 to TRBJ2-3; D is undetermined. V dropped 4 bases and J dropped 1 base, with 15 bases sitting between them. This CDR3 has 16 residues. Looked up from germline, CDR1 is SGHDN and CDR2 is FVKESK. In DNA, the CDR3 is TGTGCCAGCAGCCCGACGTTGGGATTGGGCACAGATACGCAGTATTTT. This sequence encodes CASSPTLGLGTDTQYF.

This chain joins TRBV7-2 and TRBJ2-7; no firm D call. Germline CDR1 SGHTA, CDR2 FQGNSA. The ends were cut back, 2 bases at V and 2 bases at J, with 16 bases in the middle. This CDR3 contains 16 residues. The CDR3 here is CASSLSLAALTYEQYF. Written as DNA, the CDR3 is TGTGCCAGCAGCTTAAGCCTGGCAGCCCTGACCTACGAGCAGTACTTC.

In its sample, this clone was seen once. The chain has TRBV7-2 and TRBJ2-7; maybe TRBD2 (6 bases). The length of the CDR3 is 15 residues. Germline V gives CDR1 SGHTA, CDR2 FQGNSA. Trimming removed 1 base at V and 0 bases at J, with 10 bases between. CDR3 amino acids: CASSLEELASYEQYF. The CDR3 DNA follows: TGTGCCAGCAGCTTAGAAGAACTAGCCTCCTACGAGCAGTACTTC.

This chain connects TRBV9 to TRBJ2-2, with unresolved D. The germline V and J ends were trimmed by 0 bases and 5 bases, with 8 bases remaining between them. Looked up from germline, CDR1 is SGDLS and CDR2 is YYNGEE. The CDR3 consists of 14 residues. CDR3 in DNA: TGTGCCAGCAGCGTAGAGGGCTGGACCGGGGAGCTGTTTTTT. Residues: CASSVEGWTGELFF.